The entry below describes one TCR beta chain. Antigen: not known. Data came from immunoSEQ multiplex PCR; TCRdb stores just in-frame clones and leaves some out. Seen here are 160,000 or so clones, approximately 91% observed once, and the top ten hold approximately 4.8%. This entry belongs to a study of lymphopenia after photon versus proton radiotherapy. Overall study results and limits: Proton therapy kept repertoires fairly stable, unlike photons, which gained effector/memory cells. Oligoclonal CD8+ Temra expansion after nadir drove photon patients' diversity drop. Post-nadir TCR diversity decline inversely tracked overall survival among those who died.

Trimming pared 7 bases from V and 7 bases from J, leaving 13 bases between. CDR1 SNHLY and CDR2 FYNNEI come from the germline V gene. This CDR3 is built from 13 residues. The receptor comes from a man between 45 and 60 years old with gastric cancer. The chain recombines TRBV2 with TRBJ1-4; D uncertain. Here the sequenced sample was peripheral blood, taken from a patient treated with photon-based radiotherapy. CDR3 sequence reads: CASMVGVSEKLFF. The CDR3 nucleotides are TGTGCCAGCATGGTCGGCGTAAGTGAAAAACTGTTTTTT.